The present entry profiles one TCR beta chain with its context. Its antigen has not been determined. No clone much larger than this one lies a single base away; base qualities are absent. These data are taken from a study of early stage breast cancer tumors (dated by TCRdb to 2017 to 2019). Regarding the study in general: Of the 15 or so invasive breast tumors, twelve were found to be estrogen receptor-positive, progesterone receptor-positive and HER2-negative. Most of the 12 ER+/PR+/HER2- tumors were invasive ductal carcinomas, while the other four were invasive lobular carcinomas. The average read coverage per sample was around 10-fold. A total of 2 million to 3 million templates, representing some 1 million unique clonotypes, were detected across all samples.

The study profiled bulk TCR beta-chain repertoires in matched peripheral blood, tumor and adjacent normal breast tissue taken from approximately 15 patients with early-stage breast cancer. Before surgery, about 4.5-11 mL of whole blood was collected into EDTA tubes and then processed within 2 hours. Ficoll-Paque centrifugation in SepMate-50 tubes was used to isolate peripheral blood mononuclear cells. For storage in liquid nitrogen, PBMCs were cryopreserved as aliquots of roughly 1.8 to 4.5 million cells in around 90% FBS with roughly 10% DMSO. The Qiagen AllPrep DNA/RNA Mini kit was used for genomic DNA extraction. Broad study findings and their caveats: Chain pairing and functional markers such as CD4, CD8 and FOXP3 were missed by bulk genomic DNA sequencing of unsorted cells. Repertoires from blood and normal breast were more alike than repertoires from blood and tumor, and in about 85% of the 16 patients, comparing each tissue with blood separated tumor from normal. The small cohort size prevented analysis by tumor subtype. Enriched TCRB sequences shared across patients were mostly commonly generated sequences, unlikely to play an important role in the tumor microenvironment. Tumors showed about 2.5-fold higher T cell density and higher clonality than adjacent normal breast tissue.

V and J are trimmed by 5 bases and 1 base, and the gene matches miss 10 bases of the junction. For CDR1 and CDR2, the germline V gene lists SGHVS and FQNEAQ. Inclusive of the bounding cysteine and phenylalanine, the CDR3 is 16 residues long. Solely the CDR3 DNA is kept, with 48 bases framed from the first base. Each sample was amplified as two independent genomic DNA replicates: 0.5 ug for blood and roughly 1.5 ug for tumor or normal breast. Following the manufacturer's instructions, the ImmunoSeq Intro kit was used to carry out TCRB sequencing on genomic DNA. For absolute quantification, the roughly 30-cycle multiplex PCR included proprietary primers along with spike-in control sequences. Single-end 150-bp reads were used to sequence an 87-bp fragment spanning the CDR3 plus the flanking V and J genes. Each lane of an Illumina MiSeq running version 3.0 chemistry carried seven multiplexed samples, with two replicates apiece. As for the authors' bioinformatics: Raw data were processed with the vendor's proprietary pipeline, and both replicates were merged into a single result per sample. A clonotype was defined as productive rearrangements that share the same V-gene family, CDR3 amino acid sequence and J-gene segment. Clonality was computed as 1 minus the normalized Shannon entropy (Pielou evenness) of TCRB abundances. To estimate T cell density, the total number of templates was divided by the input cell count, which was inferred from how much DNA went in. Recon, run with its default parameters, was used to estimate overall repertoire diversity and clonality. A clonotype counted as tumor-enriched if its abundance in tumor exceeded 0.1% and was at least 32-fold higher than its abundance in normal breast. TCRdb mirrors the immuneACCESS table, restricted to in-frame sequences. Some clones are absent from its copies; in checked studies, under half trace to an unresolved V gene, and the reason for the others is unknown. The V and J calls and clone size come from that table; D and trimming were worked out from the DNA. The sample yields 50,000 to 65,000 clones; 65% to 80% were counted once. About 3.4% of the sample is in the top ten clones.

The source is a person in their thirties with breast cancer. The rearranged chain carries TRBV7-8 and TRBJ1-1, and TRBD1 matches 7 of the central bases. Sample: blood. The CDR3 is CASSDKPGQRNTEAFF. The DNA is TGTGCCAGCAGCGACAAACCGGGACAGAGGAACACTGAAGCTTTCTTT.